Listed here are 18 T cell receptor beta chains from one sample, sequenced in a study of blood T cell repertoires in COVID-19. Using immunoSEQ multiplex PCR, the repertoire was profiled, and TCRdb retains in-frame clones only, with some absent. Of 200,000 to 300,000 clones in the sample, about 88% were seen once. Source material: peripheral blood. The receptors were gathered from a woman in her seventies with active or convalescent COVID-19.

This clone was picked up one time. This chain joins TRBV5-1 and TRBJ2-2; D is undetermined. Germline V gives CDR1 SGHRS, CDR2 YFSETQ. This CDR3 has 15 amino acids. V dropped 1 base and J dropped 4 bases, with 11 bases sitting between them. CDR3 DNA sequence: TGCGCCAGCAGCTTGTCGGTACTACTCACCGGGGAGCTGTTTTTT. Its translation is CASSLSVLLTGELFF.

This chain connects TRBV4-1 to TRBJ1-4, with D maybe TRBD1 (6 bases). Germline V gives CDR1 MGHRA, CDR2 YSYEKL. V was trimmed by 4 bases and J by 7 bases, leaving 10 bases between them. The CDR3 length is 13 residues. The CDR3 DNA sequence: TGCGCCAGCAGCCCTGGGACACTTGAAAAACTGTTTTTT. It is translated as CASSPGTLEKLFF.

The chain employs TRBV15 and TRBJ1-2; no clear D. The V gene's germline CDR1 is LNHNV and CDR2 YYDKDF (reference sequence). V gave up 0 bases and J gave up 6 bases, with 14 bases separating them. The CDR3 loop spans 15 amino acids. CDR3: CATSRDQARVNGYTF. The CDR3 DNA reads TGTGCCACCAGCAGAGATCAAGCTCGAGTAAATGGCTACACCTTC.

The rearrangement joins TRBV9 to TRBJ2-1, with D possibly being TRBD2 (6 bases). Germline-derived CDR1 and CDR2 are SGDLS and YYNGEE. The CDR3 has 14 amino acids. V lost 3 bases to trimming and J lost 4 bases, with 11 bases between them. In DNA, the CDR3 is TGTGCCAGCAGCGCCACCGGGACTTACAATGAGCAGTTCTTC. The encoded protein is CASSATGTYNEQFF. Full variable domain (outside the CDR3, taken from reference TRBV9 and TRBJ2-1): DSGVTQTPKHLITATGQRVTLRCSPRSGDLSVYWYQQSLDQGLQFLIQYYNGEERAKGNILERFSAQQFPDLHSELNLSSLELGDSALYFCASSATGTYNEQFFGPGTRLTVL.

The chain has TRBV2 and TRBJ1-4; D is possibly TRBD1 (6 bases). The germline V and J ends were trimmed by 8 bases and 6 bases, with 13 bases remaining between them. The germline CDR1 and CDR2 sequences are SNHLY and FYNNEI. This CDR3 is built from 13 residues. The CDR3 sequence is CASQTGRYEKLFF. In DNA form, the CDR3 reads TGTGCCAGCCAAACAGGGCGCTATGAAAAACTGTTTTTT.

The chain recombines TRBV19 with TRBJ2-6, with D possibly TRBD2 on 7 matching bases. The CDR3 runs 18 residues. From germline, CDR1 is LNHDA and CDR2 SQIVND (reference sequence). Trimming left V 3 bases short and J 0 bases short, with 15 bases between. The CDR3 DNA follows: TGTGCCAGTAGTATGATCGGGGGGCCAGGCTCTGGGGCCAACGTCCTGACTTTC. It encodes CASSMIGGPGSGANVLTF.

This clone was seen a few times. The rearrangement uses TRBV4-3 and TRBJ1-4; no definite D call. Trimming stripped 4 bases from V and 4 bases from J, with 13 bases between. The CDR3 is made up of 15 amino acids. Germline CDR1 LGHNA, CDR2 YSLEER. Written as DNA, the CDR3 is TGCGCCAGCAGCCGCCAAGGGAGAAATAATGAAAAACTGTTTTTT. Translation gives CASSRQGRNNEKLFF.

The V call is TRBV3-1 (or the pseudogene TRBV3-2), the J call TRBJ2-3; TRBD2 is a possible D gene (6 bases). This CDR3 spans 14 amino acids. The germline CDR1 and CDR2 sequences are LGHDT and YNNKEL (reference sequence). V was shortened by 4 bases and J by 4 bases, with 12 bases between the two germline ends. CDR3 protein: CASSPLTSSDTQYF. The CDR3 DNA follows: TGTGCCAGCAGCCCCCTGACTAGTTCAGATACGCAGTATTTT.

Points on this clone: At one end, the junction sequence differs from germline, possibly due to a read error. V gene TRBV11-1 combines with J gene TRBJ2-5; perhaps TRBD2 as D (5 bases). The CDR3 is made up of 13 amino acids. In germline, CDR1 is SGHAT, CDR2 FQDESV (reference sequence). The CDR3 loop reads CASSLGPGRTQYF. CDR3 DNA sequence: TGTGCCAGCAGTTTAGGGCCGGGAAGGACCCAGTACTTC.

This chain joins TRBV19 and TRBJ1-6; D call uncertain. The CDR3 contains 12 residues. V lost 5 bases and J lost 9, with 8 bases in between. Germline V gene sequence: CDR1 LNHDA, CDR2 SQIVND (reference sequence). The CDR3 loop reads CASSLLASPLHF. The CDR3 nucleotides are TGTGCCAGTAGTTTACTCGCTTCACCCCTCCACTTT.

DNA of the CDR3: TGTGCCAGTACCTACGGGGGGAACTCTGGAAACACCATATATTTT. The encoded protein is CASTYGGNSGNTIYF. The chain couples TRBV19 to TRBJ1-3; D possibly corresponds to TRBD1 (5 bases). This CDR3 spans 15 amino acids. Trimming shortened V by 7 bases and J by 0 bases, and 13 bases separated the two germline ends. Per germline, CDR1 LNHDA and CDR2 SQIVND (reference sequence).

The chain uses TRBV6-5 and TRBJ1-5, with a tentative D call TRBD1 (6 bases). V lost 8 bases, J lost 2 bases, and 16 bases lay in between. Looked up from germline, CDR1 is MNHEY and CDR2 is SVGAGI. There are 15 residues in the CDR3. In DNA, the CDR3 is TGTGCCAGCGGGGCAGGGTCAGGGGGCAATCAGCCCCAGCATTTT. Amino acid sequence: CASGAGSGGNQPQHF.

V and J are TRBV5-1 and TRBJ2-7; 8 bases match TRBD2. The trim removed 6 bases at V and 2 bases at J, leaving 7 bases unmatched. The CDR3 is made up of 14 amino acids. Germline V gene lookup returns CDR1 SGHRS and CDR2 YFSETQ. For the CDR3, the DNA is TGCGCCAGCAACGTAGCGGGGCTCCCCTACGAGCAGTACTTC. Translated: CASNVAGLPYEQYF.

This chain joins TRBV19 and TRBJ1-3; TRBD1 matches at 8 bases. This CDR3 is built from 15 residues. Trimming at V came to 5 bases and at J to 4 bases, leaving 7 bases not matched to a gene. The germline gives CDR1 LNHDA, CDR2 SQIVND (reference sequence). The CDR3 loop reads CASSGTGGPGNTIYF. The CDR3 DNA sequence: TGTGCCAGTAGTGGAACAGGGGGGCCCGGAAACACCATATATTTT.

The chain links TRBV14 to TRBJ1-1; D uncertain. CDR3 length equals 11 residues. The germline V gene encodes CDR1 SGHDN and CDR2 FVKESK. V lost 1 base and J lost 11, with 8 bases in between. The CDR3 loop is CASSQGQRAFF. CDR3 DNA sequence: TGTGCCAGCAGCCAAGGGCAGCGGGCTTTCTTT.

The chain employs TRBV9 and TRBJ1-1, with D unresolved. Germline CDR1 SGDLS, CDR2 YYNGEE. Trimming removed 3 bases from V and 14 bases from J, with 17 bases in between. This CDR3 comprises 12 residues. DNA of the CDR3: TGTGCCAGCAGCGGTCACGCAGACTACATGTTCTTT. Its protein product is CASSGHADYMFF.

The chain has TRBV19 and TRBJ1-2; tentative D call: TRBD1 (5 bases). The germline gives CDR1 LNHDA, CDR2 SQIVND (reference sequence). This CDR3 has 13 amino acids. Trimming removed 4 bases at V and 6 bases at J, with 12 bases between. CDR3 amino acids: CASSRWEGDGYTF. DNA of the CDR3: TGTGCCAGTAGTAGGTGGGAAGGGGATGGCTACACCTTC.

The chain joins TRBV6-2 or TRBV6-3 to TRBJ2-6; 9 nucleotides match TRBD1. Germline-derived CDR1 and CDR2 are MNHEY and SVGEGT. This CDR3 comprises 19 residues. V lost 2 bases to trimming and J lost 1 base; unmatched junction nucleotides: 9. CDR3 DNA: TGTGCCAGCAGTTACCTTAGTCCCGGGACAGGGTCTGGGGCCAACGTCCTGACTTTC. This translates into CASSYLSPGTGSGANVLTF.